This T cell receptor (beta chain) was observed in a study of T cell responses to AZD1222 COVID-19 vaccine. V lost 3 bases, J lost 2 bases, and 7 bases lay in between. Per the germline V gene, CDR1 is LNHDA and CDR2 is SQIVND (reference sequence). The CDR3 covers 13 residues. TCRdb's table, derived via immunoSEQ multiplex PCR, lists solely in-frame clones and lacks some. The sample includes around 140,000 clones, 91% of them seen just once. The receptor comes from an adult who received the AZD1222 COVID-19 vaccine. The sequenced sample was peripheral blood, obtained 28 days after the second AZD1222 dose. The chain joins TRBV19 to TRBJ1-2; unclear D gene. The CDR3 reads CASSIDGNYGYTF. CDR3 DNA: TGTGCCAGTAGTATTGATGGCAACTATGGCTACACCTTC.